This TCR beta chain was sequenced during a study of T-cell memory formation after mild COVID-19. Study-level findings and limits: CD8+ contracting clones occupied EMRA, while CD4+ ones occupied mainly CM and EM.

The 5'RACE method, run with constant-segment primers, produced TCR alpha and TCR beta cDNA libraries (carrying sample barcodes and UMIs). TCRdb re-derived calls from the 5' RACE reads in MiXCR, one entry per CDR3 protein. Seen here are 300,000 to 350,000 distinct CDR3 sequences, roughly a fifth observed once, and the top ten hold 20% to 25%. This clonotype was detected only a few times. Its target is unknown. Losses at the gene ends were 4 bases for V and 9 bases for J; bases not matched to a gene: 3. The CDR3 length is 12 residues. Germline V CDR1 and CDR2: MGHRA, YSYEKL. This TCR was sampled from a man aged 18 to 29 who had mild COVID-19 (a few samples of this study predate the infection). Cell type and time point are not known. This chain uses TRBV4-1 with TRBJ1-5; the match to TRBD1 covers 7 bases. Sequencing was carried out using PBMCs or a T cell subset sorted from them (not recorded which). CDR3 residues: CASSPHRGPQHF. The DNA for the CDR3 is TGCGCCAGCAGCCCCCACAGGGGGCCCCAGCATTTT.